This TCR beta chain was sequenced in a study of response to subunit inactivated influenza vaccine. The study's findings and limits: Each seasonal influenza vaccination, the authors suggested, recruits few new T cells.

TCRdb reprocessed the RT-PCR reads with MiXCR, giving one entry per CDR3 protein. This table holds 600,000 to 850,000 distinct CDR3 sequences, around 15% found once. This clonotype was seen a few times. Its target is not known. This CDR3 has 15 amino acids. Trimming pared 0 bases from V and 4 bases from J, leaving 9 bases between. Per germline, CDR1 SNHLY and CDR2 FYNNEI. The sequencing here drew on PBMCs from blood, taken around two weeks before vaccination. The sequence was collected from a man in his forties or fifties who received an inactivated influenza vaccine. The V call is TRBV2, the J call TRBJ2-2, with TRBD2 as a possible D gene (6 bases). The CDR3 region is CASSEALGGTGELFF. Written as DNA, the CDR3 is TGTGCCAGCAGTGAAGCGCTGGGGGGCACCGGGGAGCTGTTTTTT.